Included here is one T cell receptor (beta chain) sequence, with context. The target antigen is unknown. Original data processing: Pooled conventional T cells gave 95,000 to 110,000 patient and approximately 1.3x10^5 donor TCRbeta sequences. Only in-frame clones appear in the TCRdb table, and some are missing; sequencing was by immunoSEQ multiplex PCR. V and J calls plus clone size are reproduced from that table; the DNA served to infer D and trimming. The data contain some 23,000 clones, around 97% of them singletons. This entry is derived from a study of B cell selection in AIRE deficiency. Study conclusions and caveats: Patient Tconv cells held roughly 31% of Treg sequences shared by healthy donors. Shorter CDR3s marked shared Treg sequences, biased toward few non-templated insertions. Healthy donors alone shared around 33% of a few thousand Treg sequences; patients alone approximately 9%.

The sorted conventional CD4 T cells were gated as CD4+CD127+. This CDR3 has 11 residues. V lost 8 bases, J lost 3 bases, and 6 bases lay in between. CDR1 is SGHTA, CDR2 FQGNSA, per germline. This sequence joins TRBV7-2 and TRBJ2-3; D is unclear. This sequence was found in a human donor with AIRE deficiency. Sequencing input: conventional CD4+ T cells sorted from PBMCs. CDR3 bases: TGTGCCAGCTCGCCGACAGATACGCAGTATTTT. The encoded protein is CASSPTDTQYF.